This T cell receptor (beta chain) was obtained from a study of cytomegalovirus exposure and HLA in healthy donors. General study findings and limits: Follow-up analysis found HLA locus-dependent TCR association rates, highest for DRB1 and lowest for HLA-C. Per published reports, the classifier diagnosed cytomegalovirus status with high specificity and sensitivity.

The sample holds one count of this clone. Its antigen remains unidentified. Researchers ran the PCR with 60 Vbeta and 13 Jbeta primers. Repertoires were generated with immunoSEQ multiplex PCR, while TCRdb's copy carries only in-frame clones and drops some. The sample yields approximately 190,000 clones, 80% to 90% seen once. V gave up 6 bases and J gave up 4 bases; unmatched junction bases: 11. CDR3 length: 15 amino acids. The germline gives CDR1 ENHRY, CDR2 SYGVKD. V usage is TRBV10-3 and J usage is TRBJ2-5; 7 positions match TRBD1. The sample was PBMCs. The origin of this receptor is a man aged 25 to 40 in good health and CMV-seronegative. The CDR3 reads CAISRDSDSSETQYF. For the CDR3, the DNA is TGTGCCATCAGCAGGGACAGTGATTCGTCAGAGACCCAGTACTTC.